The subject of this entry is one T cell receptor beta chain. This sample is part of a study of T cell responses to AZD1222 COVID-19 vaccine. Germline CDR1 and CDR2: KGHSH and LQKENI. J was trimmed by 3 bases and V by 5 bases; bases with no gene match: 6. CDR3 length: 14 residues. Profiling relied on immunoSEQ multiplex PCR, and the TCRdb table lists in-frame clones only, not all of them. The profile shows about 86,000 clones, 85% to 90% of them singletons. The TCR comes from an adult who received the AZD1222 COVID-19 vaccine. The chain has TRBV18 and TRBJ2-5; the match to TRBD1 covers 7 bases. This specimen was peripheral blood, taken 28 days after the second AZD1222 dose. The CDR3 reads CASSRVTGEETQYF. CDR3 coding DNA: TGTGCCAGCTCAAGGGTTACAGGGGAAGAGACCCAGTACTTC.